This T cell receptor beta chain derives from a study of blood T cell repertoires in COVID-19. This CDR3 spans 13 amino acids. Germline V lookup: CDR1 SGHRS, CDR2 YFSETQ. The V and J ends lost 7 bases and 7 bases, in that order; junction bases with no gene match: 9. Produced via immunoSEQ multiplex PCR; TCRdb's table is partial and in-frame only. The sample lists about 670,000 clones, more than 80% seen once, with 0.2% to 0.3% in the top ten. The J gene is TRBJ1-2, the V gene TRBV5-1; 8 bases map to TRBD1. The source is a woman younger than 35 with acute or convalescent COVID-19. The sequencing input was peripheral blood. CDR3 residues: CASSWQGAGGYTF. The CDR3 DNA reads TGCGCCAGCTCTTGGCAGGGGGCTGGTGGCTACACCTTC.